The 24 T cell receptor beta chains in this list originate from one sample, sequenced in a study of T-cell memory formation after mild COVID-19. TCRdb reanalysed the 5' RACE reads using MiXCR and keeps one entry per CDR3 protein. In the table there are 500,000 to 550,000 distinct CDR3 sequences, 20% of which are singletons. Specimen: PBMCs or a T cell subset sorted from them (not recorded which). The receptor source for this set is an adult woman who had mild COVID-19 (a few samples of this study predate the infection). Cell type and time point are not known.

V is TRBV29-1 and J is TRBJ1-1, with TRBD1 as a possible D gene (5 bases). V was pared by 4 bases and J by 6 bases, with 12 bases between. The CDR3 loop spans 12 amino acids. Per germline, CDR1 SQVTM and CDR2 ANQGSEA. CDR3 nucleotides: TGCAGCGTTGGTCTTGGGGACCCTGAAGCTTTCTTT. Translated, it gives CSVGLGDPEAFF.

The genes are TRBV12-3 or TRBV12-4 and TRBJ2-7; D gene ambiguous. This CDR3 comprises 12 residues. Trimming left V 3 bases short and J 3 bases short, with 6 bases between. The CDR3 sequence: CASSFINYEQYF. The CDR3 region has the DNA TGTGCCAGCAGTTTTATTAACTACGAGCAGTACTTC.

This clonotype was detected many times. The V gene is TRBV28, the J gene TRBJ2-7, with 9 bases that match TRBD1. V lost 5 bases to trimming and J lost 0 bases; unmatched junction nucleotides: 5. The CDR3 extends over 15 amino acids. Germline CDR1 reads MDHEN; CDR2 reads SYDVKM. CDR3 nucleotide sequence: TGTGCCAGCAGTACTCCGGGACAGGGCTCCTACGAGCAGTACTTC. Amino acids: CASSTPGQGSYEQYF.

This clonotype has more than one count but fewer than ten. CDR3 nucleotide sequence: TGTGCCAGCAGTGAGGCAGGAGAAGAGACCCAGTACTTC. The encoded protein is CASSEAGEETQYF. The chain recombines TRBV6-1 with TRBJ2-5; D is unresolved. V lost 3 bases and J lost 3, with 8 bases in between. The CDR3 runs to 13 residues. CDR1 and CDR2 (germline): MNHNS, SASEGT.

This sequence joins TRBV12-3 or TRBV12-4 and TRBJ2-3; TRBD2 matches at 10 bases. The CDR3 has 14 residues. The V and J ends lost 6 bases and 5 bases, in that order; junction bases with no gene match: 5. CDR3 coding DNA: TGTGCCAGCAGAGAGGCTAGCGGGGGAGATACGCAGTATTTT. Residues: CASREASGGDTQYF.

This sequence joins TRBV7-9 and TRBJ1-4; possible D gene TRBD1, 5 bases. Per the germline V gene, CDR1 is SEHNR and CDR2 is FQNEAQ (reference sequence). This CDR3 has 13 amino acids. V dropped 7 bases and J dropped 7 bases, with 13 bases sitting between them. The CDR3 loop reads CASNGASSEKLFF. The CDR3 DNA follows: TGTGCCAGCAACGGGGCATCGAGTGAAAAACTGTTTTTT.

This chain uses TRBV7-8 with TRBJ1-1; D unresolved. This CDR3 spans 15 amino acids. Germline lookup yields CDR1 SGHVS and CDR2 FQNEAQ. V was cut by 1 base and J by 4 bases, with 13 bases left in between. Here the CDR3 reads CASSLGWDLGTEAFF. The CDR3 DNA reads TGTGCCAGCAGCTTAGGTTGGGATTTGGGCACTGAAGCTTTCTTT.

The chain links TRBV6-2 or TRBV6-3 to TRBJ2-5; no definite D call. The CDR3 totals 11 residues. Germline CDR1 reads MNHEY; CDR2 reads SVGEGT. V dropped 7 bases and J dropped 5 bases, with 8 bases sitting between them. This chain's CDR3 is CASTFRETQYF. The CDR3 DNA sequence: TGTGCCAGCACTTTTAGGGAGACCCAGTACTTC.

This clonotype was seen more than once but under ten times. This chain connects TRBV12-3 or TRBV12-4 to TRBJ2-1, with D possibly matching TRBD1 (6 bases). Between the trimmed V and J ends, which lost 3 bases and 6 bases, there was a span of 12 bases. This CDR3 has 14 amino acids. The CDR3 bases are TGTGCCAGCAGTTTGTGGACAGCTTCCAATGAGCAGTTCTTC. Amino acid sequence: CASSLWTASNEQFF.

V usage is TRBV7-9 and J usage is TRBJ2-3; TRBD2 aligns across 8 bases. V shed 7 bases, J shed 7 bases, and the junction held 13 bases outside the gene matches. This CDR3 spans 15 amino acids. CDR1 and CDR2 from the germline V gene are SEHNR and FQNEAQ (reference sequence). The CDR3 spells CASTTTSGTFHTQYF. CDR3 nucleotides: TGTGCCAGCACCACCACTAGCGGTACTTTTCATACGCAGTATTTT.

This clonotype came up a few times. The genes are TRBV7-9 and TRBJ2-4; D might be TRBD2 (6 bases). Germline V gives CDR1 SEHNR, CDR2 FQNEAQ (reference sequence). The CDR3 is made up of 17 amino acids. Trimming took 3 bases from V and 0 from J, leaving 15 bases between them. The CDR3 loop is CASSFSDGGLAKNIQYF. As DNA, the CDR3 is TGTGCCAGCAGCTTCTCGGACGGGGGACTAGCCAAAAACATTCAGTACTTC.

This clonotype came up a few times. The chain combines TRBV4-1 with TRBJ2-2, with 7 bases matching TRBD1. J was trimmed by 0 bases and V by 2 bases; bases with no gene match: 9. The CDR3 is 18 amino acids. Germline V gives CDR1 MGHRA, CDR2 YSYEKL. CDR3 in amino acids: CASSQRPGQPSNTGELFF. DNA for the CDR3: TGCGCCAGCAGCCAACGTCCGGGACAGCCCTCGAACACCGGGGAGCTGTTTTTT.

The chain has TRBV5-1 and TRBJ2-5; TRBD2 agrees at 12 bases. The ends lost 1 base at V and 6 bases at J; junction bases unmatched: 4. This CDR3 has 15 amino acids. Germline V lookup: CDR1 SGHRS, CDR2 YFSETQ. This CDR3 reads CASSLTSGRSKTQYF. The CDR3 DNA sequence: TGCGCCAGCAGCTTGACTAGCGGGAGGAGCAAGACCCAGTACTTC.

This clonotype has a handful of counts. The chain links TRBV11-2 to TRBJ2-7, with 10 nucleotides matching TRBD1. The V gene's germline CDR1 is SGHAT and CDR2 FQNNGV. Trimming took 5 bases from V and 6 from J; bases not matched to a gene: 7. The CDR3 consists of 14 residues. The CDR3 sequence: CASSTWDRGPEQYF. Written as DNA, the CDR3 is TGTGCCAGCAGCACCTGGGACAGGGGTCCCGAGCAGTACTTC.

This clonotype was observed a few times. The chain is built from TRBV4-1 and TRBJ2-7; 7 bases agree with TRBD2. The CDR3 covers 15 residues. Germline trimming cut 0 bases from V and 3 bases from J; bases unmatched to any gene: 5. Germline lookup yields CDR1 MGHRA and CDR2 YSYEKL. CDR3 bases: TGCGCCAGCAGCCAAGATCTCGGGGGGTTCTACGAGCAGTACTTC. It codes for CASSQDLGGFYEQYF.

The chain combines TRBV11-3 with TRBJ2-1, with D maybe TRBD2 (5 bases). Deletions cut 5 bases from V and 7 bases from J, with 21 bases between. This CDR3 region has 16 residues. Germline V gene lookup returns CDR1 SGHNT and CDR2 YENEEA. CDR3 nucleotides: TGTGCCAGCAGCCCATGGGAGCCGTCGGGTCCAAATGAGCAGTTCTTC. This gives the protein CASSPWEPSGPNEQFF.

The sample holds a few counts of this clonotype. The chain has TRBV24-1 and TRBJ2-5, with TRBD2 matching 14 bases. Germline V CDR1 and CDR2: KGHDR, SFDVKD. J was trimmed by 4 bases and V by 4 bases; bases with no gene match: 4. CDR3 length: 16 residues. CDR3 residues: CATSEPGLAGAETQYF. The CDR3 DNA is TGTGCCACCAGTGAACCGGGACTAGCGGGAGCAGAGACCCAGTACTTC.

The rearrangement links TRBV15 to TRBJ1-5; TRBD1 matches 8 bases. Germline lookup yields CDR1 LNHNV and CDR2 YYDKDF (reference sequence). V lost 2 bases to trimming and J lost 3 bases; unmatched junction nucleotides: 6. The CDR3 totals 16 residues. CDR3 sequence (DNA): TGTGCCACCAGCAGACCGGGACAGGCTTCCAATCAGCCCCAGCATTTT. Its protein product is CATSRPGQASNQPQHF.

The chain recombines TRBV5-5 with TRBJ1-3; possibly TRBD1 for D (6 bases). The germline V gene has CDR1 SGHKS and CDR2 YYEKEE (reference sequence). V lost 0 bases, J lost 4 bases, and 11 bases lay in between. There are 15 residues in the CDR3. The CDR3 nucleotides are TGTGCCAGCAGCTTGGACAGGGTGAACGGAAACACCATATATTTT. Its protein product is CASSLDRVNGNTIYF.

The rearrangement joins TRBV24-1 to TRBJ2-3, with D possibly TRBD2 on 5 matching bases. V gave up 3 bases and J gave up 2 bases, with 14 bases separating them. The germline CDR1 and CDR2 sequences are KGHDR and SFDVKD. The CDR3 loop spans 16 amino acids. CDR3 sequence: CATSDAGLSTTDTQYF. DNA for the CDR3: TGTGCCACCAGTGATGCCGGACTGTCGACCACAGATACGCAGTATTTT.

There are a few counts of this clonotype. J is TRBJ2-6 and V is TRBV30, with D tentatively TRBD1 (5 bases). CDR3 length equals 18 residues. Per the germline V gene, CDR1 is GTSNPN and CDR2 is SVGIG (reference sequence). Trimming pared 0 bases from V and 0 bases from J, leaving 15 bases between. In DNA, the CDR3 is TGTGCCTGGAGTGTATCTCGACAGACCCACTCTGGGGCCAACGTCCTGACTTTC. This translates into CAWSVSRQTHSGANVLTF.

This rearrangement joins TRBV24-1 to TRBJ1-6; no clear D. Germline V gene sequence: CDR1 KGHDR, CDR2 SFDVKD. Trimming removed 9 bases from V and 0 bases from J, with 5 bases in between. This CDR3 comprises 13 residues. CDR3 region: CATSRSYNSPLHF. The CDR3 nucleotides are TGTGCCACCTCCCGCTCCTATAATTCACCCCTCCACTTT.

This clonotype turned up a few times. The V call is TRBV4-3, the J call TRBJ2-7, with 7 positions matching TRBD2. The CDR3 has 17 residues. Germline V CDR1 and CDR2: LGHNA, YSLEER. J lost 2 bases, V lost 1 base, and 11 bases had no gene match. The CDR3 region has the DNA TGCGCCAGCAGCCAAGGGGCCGGGACTACGGTGACCTACGAGCAGTACTTC. Protein product: CASSQGAGTTVTYEQYF.

This chain connects TRBV18 to TRBJ1-6, with 7 bases lining up with TRBD1. The germline V gene encodes CDR1 KGHSH and CDR2 LQKENI. J was trimmed by 12 bases and V by 3 bases; bases with no gene match: 14. This CDR3 comprises 16 residues. DNA of the CDR3: TGTGCCAGCTCACCGCAGAAGACAGGGAGTTTCGGACCCCTCCACTTT. It specifies CASSPQKTGSFGPLHF.